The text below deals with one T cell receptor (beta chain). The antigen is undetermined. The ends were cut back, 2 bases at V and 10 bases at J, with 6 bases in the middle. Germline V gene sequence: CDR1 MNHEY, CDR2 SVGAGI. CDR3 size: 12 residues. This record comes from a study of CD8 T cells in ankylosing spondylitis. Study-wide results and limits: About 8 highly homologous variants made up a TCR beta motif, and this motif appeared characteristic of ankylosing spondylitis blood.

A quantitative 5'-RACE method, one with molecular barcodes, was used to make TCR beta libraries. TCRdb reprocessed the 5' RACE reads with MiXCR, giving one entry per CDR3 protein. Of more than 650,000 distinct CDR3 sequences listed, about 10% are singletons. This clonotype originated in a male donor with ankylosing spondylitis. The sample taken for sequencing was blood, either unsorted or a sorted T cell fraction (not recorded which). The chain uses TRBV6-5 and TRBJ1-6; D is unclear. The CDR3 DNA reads TGTGCCAGCAGTTACACTGGGTCACCCCTCCACTTT. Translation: CASSYTGSPLHF.